The clone carrying this T cell receptor (beta chain) was seen many times. CDR1 SGHVS and CDR2 FNYEAQ come from the germline V gene. V was pared by 5 bases and J by 6 bases, with 12 bases between. This CDR3 has 13 residues. This sample is drawn from a study of neurological immune-mediated disorders. TCRdb itself ran the 5' RACE reads through MiXCR, one entry per CDR3 protein. Here the sample spans roughly 70,000 distinct CDR3 sequences, around 3.9% being singletons. The chain has TRBV7-6 and TRBJ2-3, with D perhaps matching TRBD1 (6 bases). This sequence originates from a man aged 30-40 years with multiple sclerosis. Input material: PBMCs. The CDR3 DNA sequence: TGTGCCAGCAGCCACACAGGGTCGGATACGCAGTATTTT. Its translation: CASSHTGSDTQYF.